The entry that follows covers one T cell receptor beta chain sequence. This clonotype has ten or more counts. There is no known antigen for this receptor. Base quality data are lacking; no much larger clone is found one base away. Total RNA was isolated from unfractionated whole blood collected in Tempus Blood RNA tubes. Five or six healthy volunteers served as TCR sequencing controls and were bled at day 0, 2 weeks and 6 weeks. During library preparation, unique molecular identifiers were attached to individual cDNA molecules so that TCRs could be counted quantitatively and reproducibly. Each blood RNA sample was used to sequence both TCR alpha and TCR beta chains. The authors' analysis ran thus. The median number of TCRs per sample was around 100,000, ranging from about 20,000 to 690,600. The Decombinator software suite was used to annotate V, J and CDR3 in the TCR reads. To make PS versus PT1 abundance plots, every sample was subsampled to the same number of TCRs (28,000). Expanded TCRs were defined as absent before sensitization and observed at least eight times at the 2-week time point. The raw public data were reprocessed by TCRdb itself: fastp quality trimming at Q25, MiXCR clonotype calling, in-frame beta chains only. Each record represents a unique CDR3 protein, reported with the most common genes and DNA among its rows. For this entry, the V and J calls and clone size follow TCRdb and not the study's own pipeline. This sample comprises about 120,000 distinct CDR3 sequences, more than 8.5% of them detected only once. The ten most abundant clones make up roughly 1.5% of the sample.

The V and J ends are trimmed by 0 bases and 6 bases, leaving 15 bases between them. The germline V gene (reference sequence) sets CDR1 to LGHDT and CDR2 to YNNKEL. The CDR3 numbers 16 residues from cysteine through phenylalanine. This entry keeps only the CDR3 DNA: 48 bases, framed from base 1. These data originate in a study of human T cells and chemical hapten exposure listed by TCRdb under 2021. For the study in its entirety: Libraries were pooled for sequencing, and variation in per-sample TCR yields was attributed mainly to small differences in library volumes within the pool. This study followed changes in the peripheral blood TCR repertoire in vivo during primary and secondary sensitization of alopecia patients to the hapten diphenylcyclopropenone (DPC).

Overall study results and their limits: After repeated subsampling, the strength of the expansion versus patch-test correlation and the threshold at which it became significant changed. DPC sensitization did not change the number of TCRs with a frequency above 1 in 1000, and there was no evidence of changes in global repertoire structure.

The sequence is built from TRBV3-1 and TRBJ1-5; a tentative D match to TRBD1 spans 6 bases. The source material was whole blood. The origin of this receptor is a human donor in good health. Some clones in this sample may be carry-over from other donors' samples. Donor details come from another sample of the same person, matched by shared clones. The DNA reads as follows: TGTGCCAGCAGCCAAGAGGAGCCAGGGGAGGGTCAGCCCCAGCATTTT. This sequence encodes CASSQEEPGEGQPQHF.